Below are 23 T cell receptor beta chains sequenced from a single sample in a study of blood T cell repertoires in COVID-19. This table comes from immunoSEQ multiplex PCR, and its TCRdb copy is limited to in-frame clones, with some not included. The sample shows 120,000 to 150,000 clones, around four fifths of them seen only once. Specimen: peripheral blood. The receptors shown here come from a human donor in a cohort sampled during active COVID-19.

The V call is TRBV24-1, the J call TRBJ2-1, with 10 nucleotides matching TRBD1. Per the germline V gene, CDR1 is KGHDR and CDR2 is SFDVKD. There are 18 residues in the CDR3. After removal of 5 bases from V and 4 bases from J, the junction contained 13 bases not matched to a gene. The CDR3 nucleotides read TGTGCCACCAGTGGGCGTCCCGGGACAGGGGATGGATACAATGAGCAGTTCTTC. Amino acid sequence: CATSGRPGTGDGYNEQFF.

Here the CDR3 DNA reads TGTGCCAGCTCACCAGCGGGAGCAACAGATACGCAGTATTTT. Its translation is CASSPAGATDTQYF. V is TRBV18 and J is TRBJ2-3; the match to TRBD2 covers 7 bases. J gave up 3 bases and V 2 bases, and 2 bases lay outside the gene matches. The CDR3 runs to 14 residues. CDR1 is KGHSH, CDR2 LQKENI, per germline.

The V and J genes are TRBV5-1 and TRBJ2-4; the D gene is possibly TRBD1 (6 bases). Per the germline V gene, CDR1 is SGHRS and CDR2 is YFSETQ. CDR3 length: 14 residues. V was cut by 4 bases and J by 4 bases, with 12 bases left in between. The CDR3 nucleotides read TGCGCCAGCAGCCCACAGGGCGTGAAAAACATTCAGTACTTC. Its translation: CASSPQGVKNIQYF. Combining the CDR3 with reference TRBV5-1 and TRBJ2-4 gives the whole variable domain KAGVTQTPRYLIKTRGQQVTLSCSPISGHRSVSWYQQTPGQGLQFLFEYFSETQRNKGNFPGRFSGRQFSNSRSEMNVSTLELGDSALYLCASSPQGVKNIQYFGAGTRLSVL.

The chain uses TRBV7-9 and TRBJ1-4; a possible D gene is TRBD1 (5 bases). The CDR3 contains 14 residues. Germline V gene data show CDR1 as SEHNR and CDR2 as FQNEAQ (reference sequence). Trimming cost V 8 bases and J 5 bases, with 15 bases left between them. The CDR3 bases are TGTGCCAGCTCTAAATATCGGGGGAATGAAAAACTGTTTTTT. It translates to CASSKYRGNEKLFF.

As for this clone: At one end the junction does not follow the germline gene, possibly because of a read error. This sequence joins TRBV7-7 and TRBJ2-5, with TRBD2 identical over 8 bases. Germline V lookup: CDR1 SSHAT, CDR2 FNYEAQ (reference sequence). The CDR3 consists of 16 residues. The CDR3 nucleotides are TGTGCTAGCAGCTTAACGGGCGGGAGGAAGCAAGAGACCCAGTACTTC. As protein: CASSLTGGRKQETQYF. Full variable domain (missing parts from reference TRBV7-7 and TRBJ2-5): GAGVSQSPRYKVTKRGQDVTLRCDPISSHATLYWYQQALGQGPEFLTYFNYEAQPDKSGLPSDRFSAERPEGSISTLTIQRTEQRDSAMYRCASSLTGGRKQETQYFGPGTRLLVL.

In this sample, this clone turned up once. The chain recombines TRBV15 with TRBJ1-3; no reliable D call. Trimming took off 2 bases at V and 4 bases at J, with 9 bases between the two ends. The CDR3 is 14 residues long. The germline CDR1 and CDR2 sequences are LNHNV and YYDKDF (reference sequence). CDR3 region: CATSRPPEGNTIYF. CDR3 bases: TGTGCCACCAGCAGACCTCCCGAGGGAAACACCATATATTTT. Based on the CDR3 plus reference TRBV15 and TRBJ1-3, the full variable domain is DAMVIQNPRYQVTQFGKPVTLSCSQTLNHNVMYWYQQKSSQAPKLLFHYYDKDFNNEADTPDNFQSRRPNTSFCFLDIRSPGLGDTAMYLCATSRPPEGNTIYFGEGSWLTVV.

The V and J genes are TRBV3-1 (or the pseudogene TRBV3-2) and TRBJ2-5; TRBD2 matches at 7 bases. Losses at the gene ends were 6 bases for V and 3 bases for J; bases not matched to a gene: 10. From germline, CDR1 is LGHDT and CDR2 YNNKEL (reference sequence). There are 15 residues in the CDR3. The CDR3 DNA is TGTGCCAGCAGAAAATGGGGGGGGACTGAAGAGACCCAGTACTTC. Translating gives CASRKWGGTEETQYF.

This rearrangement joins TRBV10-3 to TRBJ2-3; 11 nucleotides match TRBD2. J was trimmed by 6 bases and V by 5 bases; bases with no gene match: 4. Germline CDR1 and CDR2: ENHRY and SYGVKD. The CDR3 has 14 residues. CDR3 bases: TGTGCCATCAGTTCTAGCGGGGGGTTCGATACGCAGTATTTT. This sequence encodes CAISSSGGFDTQYF.

In DNA form, the CDR3 reads TGTGCCATCAGTGAGTCGGAGGCGTATCTAGCCAAAAACATTCAGTACTTC. It translates to CAISESEAYLAKNIQYF. The V gene is TRBV10-3, the J gene TRBJ2-4, with a tentative D call TRBD2 (5 bases). The germline CDR1 and CDR2 sequences are ENHRY and SYGVKD. V lost 0 bases to trimming and J lost 0 bases, with 12 bases between them. CDR3 length equals 17 residues.

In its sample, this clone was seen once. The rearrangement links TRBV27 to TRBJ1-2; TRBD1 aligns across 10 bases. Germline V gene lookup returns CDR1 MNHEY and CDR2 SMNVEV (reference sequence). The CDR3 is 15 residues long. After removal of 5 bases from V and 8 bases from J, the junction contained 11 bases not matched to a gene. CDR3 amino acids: CASSLDRGKLRGYTF. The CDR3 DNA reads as TGTGCCAGCAGTCTGGACAGGGGGAAGTTGAGAGGCTACACCTTC.

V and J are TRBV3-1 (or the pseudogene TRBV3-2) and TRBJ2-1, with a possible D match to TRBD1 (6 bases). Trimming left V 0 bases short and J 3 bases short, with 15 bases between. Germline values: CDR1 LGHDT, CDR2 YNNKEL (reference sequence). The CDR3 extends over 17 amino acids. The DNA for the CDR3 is TGTGCCAGCAGCCAAGATCTTCGGACAGCGATCTACAATGAGCAGTTCTTC. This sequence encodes CASSQDLRTAIYNEQFF.

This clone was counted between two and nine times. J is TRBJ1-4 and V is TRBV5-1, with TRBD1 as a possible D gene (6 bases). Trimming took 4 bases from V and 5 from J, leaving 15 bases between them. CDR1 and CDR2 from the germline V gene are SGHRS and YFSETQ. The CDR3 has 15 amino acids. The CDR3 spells CASSPETGLNEKLFF. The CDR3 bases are TGCGCCAGCAGCCCGGAGACAGGTCTCAATGAAAAACTGTTTTTT.

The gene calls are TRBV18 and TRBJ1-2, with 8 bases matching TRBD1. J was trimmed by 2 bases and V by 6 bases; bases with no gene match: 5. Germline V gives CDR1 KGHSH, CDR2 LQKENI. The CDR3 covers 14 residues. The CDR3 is CASSQGQVNYGYTF. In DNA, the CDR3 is TGTGCCAGCTCCCAGGGACAGGTGAACTATGGCTACACCTTC.

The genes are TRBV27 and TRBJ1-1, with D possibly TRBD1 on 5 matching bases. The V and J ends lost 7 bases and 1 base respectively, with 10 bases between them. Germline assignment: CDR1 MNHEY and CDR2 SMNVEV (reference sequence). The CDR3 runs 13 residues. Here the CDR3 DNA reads TGTGCCAGCACCCGGACACCGAACACTGAAGCTTTCTTT. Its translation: CASTRTPNTEAFF.

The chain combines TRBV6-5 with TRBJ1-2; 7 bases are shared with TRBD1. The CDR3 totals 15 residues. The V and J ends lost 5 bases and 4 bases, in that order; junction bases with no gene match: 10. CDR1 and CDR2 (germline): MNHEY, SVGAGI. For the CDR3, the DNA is TGTGCCAGCAGTCGGACAGGCGACAATCCCTATGGCTACACCTTC. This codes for CASSRTGDNPYGYTF.

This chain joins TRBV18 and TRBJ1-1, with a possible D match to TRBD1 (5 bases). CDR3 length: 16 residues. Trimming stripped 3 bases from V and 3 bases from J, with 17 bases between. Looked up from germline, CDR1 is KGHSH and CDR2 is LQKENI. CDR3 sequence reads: CASSPRANFVDTEAFF. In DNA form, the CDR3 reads TGTGCCAGCTCACCCAGGGCAAATTTCGTTGACACTGAAGCTTTCTTT.

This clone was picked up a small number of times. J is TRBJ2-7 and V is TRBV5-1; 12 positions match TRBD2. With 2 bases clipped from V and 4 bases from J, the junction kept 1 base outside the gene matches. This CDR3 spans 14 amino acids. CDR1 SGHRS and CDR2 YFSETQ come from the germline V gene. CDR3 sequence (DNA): TGCGCCAGCAGCTTACTAGCGGGGGGATACGAGCAGTACTTC. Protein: CASSLLAGGYEQYF.

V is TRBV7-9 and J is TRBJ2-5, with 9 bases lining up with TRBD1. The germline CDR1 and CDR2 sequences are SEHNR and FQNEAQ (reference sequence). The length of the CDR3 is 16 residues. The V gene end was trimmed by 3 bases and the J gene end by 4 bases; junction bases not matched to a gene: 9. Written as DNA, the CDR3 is TGTGCCAGCAGCTTTACGGACAGGGGAGGGGGAGAGACCCAGTACTTC. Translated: CASSFTDRGGGETQYF.

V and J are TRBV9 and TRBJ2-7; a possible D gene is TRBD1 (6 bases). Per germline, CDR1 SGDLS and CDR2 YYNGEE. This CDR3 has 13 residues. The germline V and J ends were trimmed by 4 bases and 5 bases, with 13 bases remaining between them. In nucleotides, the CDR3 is TGTGCCAGCAGCCGGACAGAGAAACACGAGCAGTACTTC. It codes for CASSRTEKHEQYF.

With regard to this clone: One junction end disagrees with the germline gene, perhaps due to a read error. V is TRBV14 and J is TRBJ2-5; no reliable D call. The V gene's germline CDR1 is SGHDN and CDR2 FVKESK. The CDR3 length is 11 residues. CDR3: CASSQVLVTDF. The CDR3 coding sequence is TGTGCCAGCAGCCAAGTCTTAGTCACGGACTTC.

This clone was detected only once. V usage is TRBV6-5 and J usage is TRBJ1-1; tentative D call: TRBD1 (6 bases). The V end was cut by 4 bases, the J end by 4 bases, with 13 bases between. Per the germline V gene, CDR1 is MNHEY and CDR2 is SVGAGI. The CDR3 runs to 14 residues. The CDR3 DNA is TGTGCCAGCAGTTCACAGGGAGTTAGCACTGAAGCTTTCTTT. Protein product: CASSSQGVSTEAFF.

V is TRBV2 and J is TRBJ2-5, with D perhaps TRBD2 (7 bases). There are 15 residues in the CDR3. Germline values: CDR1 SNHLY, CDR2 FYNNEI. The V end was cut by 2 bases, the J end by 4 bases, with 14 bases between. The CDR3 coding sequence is TGTGCCAGCAGTGAACAAGGACTAGGGGGAGAGACCCAGTACTTC. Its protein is CASSEQGLGGETQYF.

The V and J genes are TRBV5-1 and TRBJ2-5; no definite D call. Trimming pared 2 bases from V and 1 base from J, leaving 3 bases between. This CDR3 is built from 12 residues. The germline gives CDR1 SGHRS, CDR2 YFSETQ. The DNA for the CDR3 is TGCGCCAGCAGCTTCCTCCAAGAGACCCAGTACTTC. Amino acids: CASSFLQETQYF.